A single TCR beta chain is shown here with its context. The specificity of this receptor is unknown. The record has no base qualities; no much larger clone is one base away. This sample is drawn from a study of shared clonotypes between healthy human individuals (dated by TCRdb to the early 2020s). About the investigation overall: Three men and two women, aged 18 to 49 years, made up the cohort. Libraries were prepared and TCR repertoires were sequenced by different laboratories using diverse techniques, in order to increase sequencing depth and limit assay-specific biases. To estimate repertoire size and how much clonotype sharing occurs between individuals, the study deeply sequenced the blood TCR repertoires of 4 to 6 healthy adults. Per donor, three plates each were used for CD4 naive and CD4 memory, two for CD8 naive, and one for CD8 memory. Between about 0.8 and 9 billion PBMCs per donor were obtained by leukapheresis. The full study reports these points: Naive subsets generally had larger estimated clonotype richness than memory subsets. Compared with non-shared clonotypes, the clonotypes found in all four sorted-subset donors had higher generation probabilities. Sharing across a few donors was observed for 5% to 6.5% of naive CD4, 3% to 4% of naive CD8, over 2% of memory CD4, and roughly 0.4% of memory CD8 clonotypes. Rarefaction of sorted-subset datasets indicated incomplete sequencing despite the large sequencing depth. Sampling was restricted to blood, and TCR repertoires in tissues likely differ from the TCR repertoires found in blood. Based on pairwise subsampling, the degree of clonotype sharing among donors was expected to be affected by sequencing depth. The small number of donors limited the genetic and exposure-history diversity represented.

CD8 naive samples were obtained by positive selection for CCR7 among CD45RO-negative cells, yielding a CD45RA+CCR7+ population from which TemRA cells were excluded. The donors were healthy, HIV-negative adults with no recently reported acute infections or vaccinations. Only Caucasian adults living in Nashville, Tennessee, USA were represented among the donors. Blood was obtained by leukapheresis, after which PBMCs were separated by Ficoll-Histopaque density gradient centrifugation and cryopreserved in liquid nitrogen vapor phase. Analytical flow cytometry was used to check the purity and quantity of each magnetically sorted T cell population. From each sorted fraction, genomic DNA was isolated and quantified by UV absorbance on a Nanodrop 2000c. From the germline V gene, CDR1 is SGDLS and CDR2 is YYNGEE. V is shortened by 3 bases, J by 5 bases, and the region joining them spans 14 bases. The CDR3 sequence holds 15 residues, the cysteine and phenylalanine included. Only the CDR3 region is kept as DNA, spanning 45 bases read in frame from base 1.

Using the deep immunoSEQ assay, multiplex PCR amplified TCR CDR3 regions from genomic DNA. Genomic DNA extracted from each cell subset was distributed evenly over all wells of several immunoSEQ 96-well plates, and each plate served as one replicate. For sorted subsets, 200 to 250 ng genomic DNA, equal to about 30,000 T cell genomes, was loaded into each replicate PCR. Purified libraries were measured with a Qubit 3.0 fluorometer, size-checked on a Bioanalyzer 2100, and measured again with the KAPA Library Quantification kit. Every immunoSEQ 96-well plate was sequenced on a dedicated single-read 150-cycle Illumina NextSeq 550 flow cell. The original pipeline was this. Because the immunoSEQ output held only junctional sequences and lacked quality scores, the filtering could not match the filtering applied to full-length reads. Sequences were annotated with PyIR, a Python wrapper for IgBLAST v1.9, and V/J genes and CDR3 were assigned using IMGT germline references. Reads with weak V/J assignments (E-value above 1e-6), missing CDR3, stop codons, out-of-frame junctions, or ambiguous translated residues were removed. A V3J clonotype was defined by an identical inferred V gene, J gene, and CDR3 amino acid sequence. Percentage overlap between repertoires was calculated by dividing the number of shared unique clonotypes by the size of the smaller repertoire. Repertoire richness was assessed with RTK rarefaction, the Chao1 estimator, and Recon v2.1 estimates of unobserved clonotypes. Generation probabilities for all TCRbeta clonotypes obtained by the gDNA method from several donors were computed using OLGA. TCRdb mirrors the immuneACCESS table, restricted to in-frame sequences. Some clones are absent from its copies; in checked studies, under half trace to an unresolved V gene, and the reason for the others is unknown. The DNA was the basis for D and trimming; V, J and clone size are from that table. For this sample the table gives nearly 2 million clones, of which about 94% were detected only once. In total, the top ten clones hold less than 1.5% of the sample.

Sequences were obtained from naive CD8+ T cells sorted from blood. Read against the paper, the sample's cell subset or site label means: CD45RA+CCR7+. This receptor was identified in a man younger than 35 in good health. Recombination joined TRBV9 with TRBJ2-2; TRBD2 might be the D gene, on 5 matching bases. CDR3 reads: CASSAEGEGTGELFF. The base sequence is TGTGCCAGCAGCGCAGAGGGAGAAGGTACCGGGGAGCTGTTTTTT.